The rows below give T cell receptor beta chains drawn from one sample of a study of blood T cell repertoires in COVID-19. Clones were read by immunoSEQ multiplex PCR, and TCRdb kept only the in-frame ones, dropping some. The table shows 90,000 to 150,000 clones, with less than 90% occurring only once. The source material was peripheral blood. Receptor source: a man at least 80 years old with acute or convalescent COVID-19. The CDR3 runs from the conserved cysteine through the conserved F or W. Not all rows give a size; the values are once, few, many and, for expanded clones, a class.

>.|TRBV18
CASSPDRDSNGYTF
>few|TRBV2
CASSFRGAAYEQYF
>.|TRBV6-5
CASRGTGGGRTEAFF
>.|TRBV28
CASSFGGRTYEQYF
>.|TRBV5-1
CASSIGGGTTEAFF
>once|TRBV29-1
CSVGTDTYNEQFF
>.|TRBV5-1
CASSFLGPGQGIYHEQYF
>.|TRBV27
CASRATGGAVGYTF
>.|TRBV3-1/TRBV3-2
CASSQRQNYGYTF
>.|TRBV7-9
CASKAGANEKLFF
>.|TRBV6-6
CASSYSTARVGYGYTF
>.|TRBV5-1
CASSSHGPTGEAYNEQFF
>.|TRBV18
CASSPAAGTPIEAFF
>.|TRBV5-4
CASSLEQTVGTEAFF
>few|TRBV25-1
CASSESRGQKPQHF
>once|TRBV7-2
CASSLARSVGTEAFF
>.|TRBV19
CASSILSGDTEAFF
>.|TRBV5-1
CASSVMRGSTDTQYF
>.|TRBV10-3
CAISRGRDSSYEQYF
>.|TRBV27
CASSLSSLNTEAFF
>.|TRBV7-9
CASSFITGDGRPYEQYF
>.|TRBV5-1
CASSLEIGKSEFF
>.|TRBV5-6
CASSSEPFLAKNIQYF
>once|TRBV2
CASSEGGLKTGELFF
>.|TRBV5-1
CASRRVVGTEAFF
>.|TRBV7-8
CASSLAYPRQGEETQYF
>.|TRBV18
CASSPSFNSPLHF
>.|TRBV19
CASSTPPPGGGGLFF
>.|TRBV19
CASSMTGNKGNTEAFF
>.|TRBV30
CAWSVGGYGYTF
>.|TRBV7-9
CASSLDMRYEQYF
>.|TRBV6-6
CASSSYPEDGNQPQHF
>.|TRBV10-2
CASSEDNTGTKLAKNIQYF
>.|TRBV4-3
CASSQERSTEAFF
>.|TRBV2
CASRMTGPGASPLHF
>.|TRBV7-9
CASSLFVGQGAHEQYF
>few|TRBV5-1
CASSQKGQGYEQYF
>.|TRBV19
CASSIAAPGGPRNEQFF
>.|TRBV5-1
CASSLGGSSYEQYF
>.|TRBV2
CASTGLAGAGTQYF
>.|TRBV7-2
CASRPTTLNTGELFF
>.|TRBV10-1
CASASGGGTDTQYF
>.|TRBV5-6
CASSLAVRQVDSGNTIYF
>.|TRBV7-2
CASSHPNSRQGYTF
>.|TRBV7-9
CASSSPLTTDTQYF
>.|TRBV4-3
CASSQEGTGRYEQYF
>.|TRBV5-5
CASSLVYQGAYEQYF
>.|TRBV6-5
CASSTEFLNTEAFF
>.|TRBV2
CASSETPDRGVDEQYF
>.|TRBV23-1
CASSPTGWGRAYEQYF
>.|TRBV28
CASSFLQGAGGYTF
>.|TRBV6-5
CATQYSGANVLTF
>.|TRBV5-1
CASRAGGQVDTQYF